Following are 9 T cell receptor beta chains from one sample sequenced in a study of CD8+CD57+ T cells in acquired aplastic anemia. Previously, flow cytometry had revealed CD8+CD57+ cell expansion in the patients chosen for sequencing. It was genomic DNA that served as the template for profiling TCR beta VDJ and CDR3. MiXCR was run by TCRdb on the reads, yielding one entry per CDR3 protein. This table has some 98,000 distinct CDR3 sequences, less than 75% appearing once. Sequencing was carried out using sorted CD4+, CD8+, or CD8+CD57+ T cells (not recorded which) from PBMCs. The receptors come from a human donor with aplastic anemia.

The rearrangement links TRBV20-1 to TRBJ1-6; no clear D gene. This CDR3 region has 14 residues. Germline V gene sequence: CDR1 DFQATT, CDR2 SNEGSKA (reference sequence). V lost 3 bases and J 9 bases, leaving 15 bases between the germline ends. CDR3 in DNA: TGCAGTGCTAGTAACCCGCTGGACTTTTCACCCCTCCACTTT. Amino acids: CSASNPLDFSPLHF.

The chain is built from TRBV15 and TRBJ2-3; D gene ambiguous. Germline V CDR1 and CDR2: LNHNV, YYDKDF (reference sequence). The CDR3 is made up of 14 amino acids. With 0 bases removed from V and 0 bases from J, the gap between germline ends came to 4 bases. This CDR3 reads CATSREGSTDTQYF. The CDR3 DNA sequence: TGTGCCACCAGCAGAGAGGGCAGCACAGATACGCAGTATTTT. Full variable domain (outside the CDR3, taken from reference TRBV15 and TRBJ2-3): DAMVIQNPRYQVTQFGKPVTLSCSQTLNHNVMYWYQQKSSQAPKLLFHYYDKDFNNEADTPDNFQSRRPNTSFCFLDIRSPGLGDTAMYLCATSREGSTDTQYFGPGTRLTVL.

The chain carries TRBV20-1 and TRBJ1-1; TRBD1 is a possible D gene (6 bases). The CDR3 totals 17 residues. Germline V gives CDR1 DFQATT, CDR2 SNEGSKA (reference sequence). The V and J ends lost 4 bases and 3 bases respectively, with 24 bases between them. CDR3 bases: TGCAGTGCTACCACCCAATCGGGACATTATCTTTACACTGAAGCTTTCTTT. Translation: CSATTQSGHYLYTEAFF.

This chain uses TRBV25-1 with TRBJ2-7; 9 positions match TRBD1. The germline V gene has CDR1 MGHDK and CDR2 SYGVNS. Trimming cost V 4 bases and J 3 bases; bases outside gene matches: 10. The CDR3 loop spans 16 amino acids. This chain's CDR3 is CASSVYSGTGFYEQYF. For the CDR3, the DNA is TGTGCCAGCAGTGTTTACTCCGGGACAGGGTTCTACGAGCAGTACTTC.

The CDR3 coding sequence is TGCAGTGCTACCAGCGGGGCAAGCTCCTACAATGAGCAGTTCTTC. Translating it yields CSATSGASSYNEQFF. This chain joins TRBV20-1 and TRBJ2-1, with 7 nucleotides matching TRBD2. The germline V gene encodes CDR1 DFQATT and CDR2 SNEGSKA (reference sequence). V lost 4 bases to trimming and J lost 0 bases; unmatched junction nucleotides: 6. The CDR3 is made up of 15 amino acids.

The J gene is TRBJ2-1, the V gene TRBV5-4, with 7 bases matching TRBD2. V shed 0 bases and J 0 bases; nucleotides not matched to a gene: 3. The CDR3 is 16 amino acids. The germline V gene encodes CDR1 SGHNT and CDR2 YYREEE (reference sequence). CDR3 nucleotides: TGTGCCAGCAGCTTGGCTAGCGGTAGCTCCTACAATGAGCAGTTCTTC. Translated, it gives CASSLASGSSYNEQFF. Using reference TRBV5-4 and TRBJ2-1 for the parts outside the CDR3, the full variable domain is ETGVTQSPTHLIKTRGQQVTLRCSSQSGHNTVSWYQQALGQGPQFIFQYYREEENGRGNFPPRFSGLQFPNYSSELNVNALELDDSALYLCASSLASGSSYNEQFFGPGTRLTVL.

V is TRBV11-1 and J is TRBJ2-3; possibly TRBD2 for D (6 bases). Trimming removed 1 base from V and 6 bases from J, with 17 bases in between. This CDR3 comprises 16 residues. CDR1 and CDR2 (germline): SGHAT, FQDESV (reference sequence). The CDR3 bases are TGTGCCAGCAGCTTAGGGGGCCTACTAGCTTCCGATACGCAGTATTTT. Amino acids: CASSLGGLLASDTQYF.

CDR3 sequence reads: CSVEDDGTARYEQYF. In DNA, the CDR3 is TGCAGCGTTGAAGATGACGGGACAGCCCGCTACGAGCAGTACTTC. The J gene is TRBJ2-7, the V gene TRBV29-1, with 7 bases fitting TRBD1. In germline, CDR1 is SQVTM, CDR2 ANQGSEA. The CDR3 sequence is 15 residues long. V lost 0 bases, J lost 3 bases, and 8 bases stayed unmatched.

This clonotype has only a few counts. The CDR3: CASSLGTVPLHF. The CDR3 DNA reads as TGTGCCAGCAGCTTAGGTACGGTCCCCCTCCACTTT. The chain is built from TRBV7-9 and TRBJ1-6, with D unclear. The CDR3 spans 12 residues. Per germline, CDR1 SEHNR and CDR2 FQNEAQ (reference sequence). The ends were cut back, 1 base at V and 13 bases at J, with 8 bases in the middle.